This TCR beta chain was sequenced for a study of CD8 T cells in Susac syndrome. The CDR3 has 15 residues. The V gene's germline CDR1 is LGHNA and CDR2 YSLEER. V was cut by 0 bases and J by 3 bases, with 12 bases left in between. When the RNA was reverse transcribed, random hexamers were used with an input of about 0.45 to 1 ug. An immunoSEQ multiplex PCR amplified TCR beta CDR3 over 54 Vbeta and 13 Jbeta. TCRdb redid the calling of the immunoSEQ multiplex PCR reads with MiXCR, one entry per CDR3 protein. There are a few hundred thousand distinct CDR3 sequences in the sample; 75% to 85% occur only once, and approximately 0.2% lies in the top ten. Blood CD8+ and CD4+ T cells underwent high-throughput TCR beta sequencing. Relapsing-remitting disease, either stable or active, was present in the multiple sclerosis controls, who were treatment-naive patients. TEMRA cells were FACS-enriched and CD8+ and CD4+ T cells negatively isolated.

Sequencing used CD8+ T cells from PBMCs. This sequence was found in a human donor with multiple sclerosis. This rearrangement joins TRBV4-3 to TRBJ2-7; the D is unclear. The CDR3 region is CASSQEAVPYYEQYF. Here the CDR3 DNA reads TGCGCCAGCAGCCAAGAAGCAGTTCCTTACTACGAGCAGTACTTC.